Below are 25 T cell receptor beta chains sequenced from a single sample in a study of Ad26.COV2.S vaccination and SARS-CoV-2 variants. Clones were sequenced by immunoSEQ multiplex PCR, and TCRdb holds only the in-frame ones, with some missing. The top ten hold around 3.3% of the sample, which has some 350,000 clones, approximately 85% seen once. Treatment specified: around 19 received Ad26.COV2.S at low or high dose, single or two shots; about 5 received placebo; per-sample allocation not given. The investigators took samples on day 63 after the first vaccine or placebo injection. The sample here was peripheral blood, taken in a trial of Ad26.COV2.S vaccine versus placebo. The receptors shown here come from a person between 18 and 60 years old who received the Ad26.COV2.S COVID-19 vaccine or a placebo.

V gene TRBV5-1 combines with J gene TRBJ2-2; TRBD2 might be the D (7 bases). V was cut by 2 bases and J by 4 bases, with 12 bases left in between. This CDR3 has 15 amino acids. Germline lookup yields CDR1 SGHRS and CDR2 YFSETQ. CDR3 coding DNA: TGCGCCAGCAGCTTCGGGGGGCCGGGCACCGGGGAGCTGTTTTTT. As protein: CASSFGGPGTGELFF.

The V call is TRBV29-1, the J call TRBJ2-1, with 10 nucleotides matching TRBD1. Germline V lookup: CDR1 SQVTM, CDR2 ANQGSEA. The CDR3 is 16 amino acids. V shed 2 bases and J 6 bases; nucleotides not matched to a gene: 10. The CDR3 coding sequence is TGCAGCGTTGAAATTTATGGACAGGGGGGCGGCAATGAGCAGTTCTTC. It translates to CSVEIYGQGGGNEQFF.

The gene calls are TRBV7-9 and TRBJ1-5; tentatively, D is TRBD1 (5 bases). The V end lost 5 bases, the J end lost 4 bases, and 12 bases lay between the germline ends. The V gene's germline CDR1 is SEHNR and CDR2 FQNEAQ (reference sequence). CDR3 length: 14 residues. The CDR3 loop reads CASSLDWGNQPQHF. The CDR3, as DNA: TGTGCCAGCAGCCTCGATTGGGGGAATCAGCCCCAGCATTTT.

V is TRBV9 and J is TRBJ2-3, with TRBD2 identical over 9 bases. There are 16 residues in the CDR3. Trimming removed 4 bases from V and 5 bases from J; junction bases left unmatched: 11. Germline-derived CDR1 and CDR2 are SGDLS and YYNGEE. CDR3 loop: CASSPRSSGIGDTQYF. The CDR3 DNA reads as TGTGCCAGCAGCCCACGATCTAGCGGGATTGGAGATACGCAGTATTTT.

The gene calls are TRBV7-2 and TRBJ2-7; a possible D gene is TRBD2 (6 bases). The V end lost 5 bases, the J end lost 0 bases, and 11 bases lay between the germline ends. The CDR3 spans 14 residues. Germline CDR1 and CDR2: SGHTA and FQGNSA. The CDR3 reads CASSHPTSSYEQYF. The CDR3 DNA reads TGTGCCAGCAGCCATCCGACTAGCTCCTACGAGCAGTACTTC.

The chain couples TRBV7-2 to TRBJ2-3; D gene uncertain. Looked up from germline, CDR1 is SGHTA and CDR2 is FQGNSA. The CDR3 spans 13 residues. With 6 bases removed from V and 3 bases from J, the gap between germline ends came to 10 bases. The CDR3 DNA sequence: TGTGCCAGCAGTCAGGCGAGGACAGATACGCAGTATTTT. Residues: CASSQARTDTQYF.

The chain employs TRBV6-5 and TRBJ1-3, with 8 positions matching TRBD1. V lost 8 bases, J lost 2 bases, and 5 bases stayed unmatched. The CDR3 has 14 amino acids. The V gene's germline CDR1 is MNHEY and CDR2 SVGAGI. For the CDR3, the DNA is TGTGCCAGCGATACGACAGGGGCTGGAAACACCATATATTTT. Translating it yields CASDTTGAGNTIYF.

The chain joins TRBV10-3 to TRBJ1-2; D might be TRBD1 (6 bases). V lost 10 bases and J 4 bases, leaving 22 bases between the germline ends. The CDR3 runs to 15 residues. Germline V gene sequence: CDR1 ENHRY, CDR2 SYGVKD. CDR3 amino acids: CATQGERGATYGYTF. The DNA for the CDR3 is TGTGCCACCCAGGGCGAGCGGGGGGCAACCTATGGCTACACCTTC.

The chain recombines TRBV28 with TRBJ1-1; TRBD1 agrees at 8 bases. From germline, CDR1 is MDHEN and CDR2 SYDVKM. The CDR3 is made up of 14 amino acids. V lost 6 bases and J lost 7; bases outside the gene matches: 10. CDR3: CASSPGQGAVEAFF. As DNA, the CDR3 is TGTGCCAGCAGCCCAGGGCAGGGGGCCGTTGAAGCTTTCTTT. Using reference TRBV28 and TRBJ1-1 for the parts outside the CDR3, the full variable domain is DVKVTQSSRYLVKRTGEKVFLECVQDMDHENMFWYRQDPGLGLRLIYFSYDVKMKEKGDIPEGYSVSREKKERFSLILESASTNQTSMYLCASSPGQGAVEAFFGQGTRLTVV.

This clone showed up just once. The chain couples TRBV18 to TRBJ1-1; D uncertain. The V gene lost 6 bases and the J gene lost 2 bases, with 10 bases spanning the gap. The germline V gene has CDR1 KGHSH and CDR2 LQKENI. The CDR3 loop spans 13 amino acids. CDR3 amino acids: CASSPGINTEAFF. The DNA for the CDR3 is TGTGCCAGCTCCCCAGGAATAAACACTGAAGCTTTCTTT. Complete variable domain (other parts from reference TRBV18 and TRBJ1-1): NAGVMQNPRHLVRRRGQEARLRCSPMKGHSHVYWYRQLPEEGLKFMVYLQKENIIDESGMPKERFSAEFPKEGPSILRIQQVVRGDSAAYFCASSPGINTEAFFGQGTRLTVV.

This chain joins TRBV21-1 and TRBJ1-5. TRBV21-1 is tagged as a pseudogene. The length of the CDR3 is 15 residues. The CDR3 protein is CASSKGGWVNQPQHF. CDR3 coding DNA: TGTGCCAGCAGCAAAGGAGGGTGGGTCAATCAGCCCCAGCATTTT.

V gene TRBV4-1 combines with J gene TRBJ2-5, with TRBD2 matching over 9 bases. The CDR3 has 14 residues. The trim removed 8 bases at V and 4 bases at J, leaving 8 bases unmatched. Germline lookup yields CDR1 MGHRA and CDR2 YSYEKL. CDR3 sequence reads: CASGGGGAVETQYF. The DNA for the CDR3 is TGCGCCAGCGGCGGCGGGGGGGCCGTAGAGACCCAGTACTTC.

This chain joins TRBV24-1 and TRBJ2-1; the D gene is possibly TRBD1 (6 bases). V was cut by 1 base and J by 5 bases, with 8 bases left in between. This CDR3 contains 14 residues. Germline loops: CDR1 KGHDR, CDR2 SFDVKD. The CDR3 DNA is TGTGCCACCAGTGATTTATCAGGGGACAATGAGCAGTTCTTC. Encoded protein: CATSDLSGDNEQFF.

The chain carries TRBV5-1 and TRBJ2-5; either TRBD1 or TRBD2 may supply D (5 bases each). CDR1 is SGHRS, CDR2 YFSETQ, per germline. This CDR3 contains 14 residues. V gave up 4 bases and J gave up 2 bases, with 12 bases separating them. As DNA, the CDR3 is TGCGCCAGCAGCCGGGACCCGACACAAGAGACCCAGTACTTC. This encodes CASSRDPTQETQYF.

This clone was counted between two and nine times. This sample also contains other DNA sequences that code for the same CDR3. The chain combines TRBV19 with TRBJ1-5; D gene uncertain. The CDR3 length is 14 residues. The V gene lost 3 bases and the J gene lost 0 bases, with 6 bases spanning the gap. The germline V gene encodes CDR1 LNHDA and CDR2 SQIVND (reference sequence). CDR3 protein: CASSIRDSNQPQHF. DNA of the CDR3: TGTGCCAGTAGTATCCGGGATAGCAATCAGCCCCAGCATTTT.

A single count supports this clone. The chain employs TRBV11-2 and TRBJ2-7, with 10 positions matching TRBD1. The CDR3 spans 14 residues. Germline loops: CDR1 SGHAT, CDR2 FQNNGV. The ends lost 7 bases at V and 3 bases at J; junction bases unmatched: 6. The CDR3 nucleotides read TGTGCCAGCAACACCCGGACAGGGGGCTACGAGCAGTACTTC. Its protein product is CASNTRTGGYEQYF.

The V and J genes are TRBV27 and TRBJ1-2; 8 nucleotides agree with TRBD1. CDR3 size: 14 residues. The germline V gene encodes CDR1 MNHEY and CDR2 SMNVEV (reference sequence). With V trimmed by 7 bases and J by 4 bases, 8 bases remained unmatched. The CDR3 protein is CASTRTGSLYGYTF. The DNA for the CDR3 is TGTGCCAGCACCCGGACAGGGTCCCTCTATGGCTACACCTTC.

The chain is built from TRBV12-5 and TRBJ2-6; D not certain. Germline CDR1 is LGHNT and CDR2 is FRNRAP. With 4 bases removed from V and 0 bases from J, the gap between germline ends came to 7 bases. CDR3 size: 15 residues. The CDR3: CASGSDRSGANVLTF. In DNA form, the CDR3 reads TGTGCTAGTGGTTCGGACCGCTCTGGGGCCAACGTCCTGACTTTC.

J is TRBJ1-5 and V is TRBV28; perhaps TRBD1 as D (5 bases). The CDR3 is made up of 15 amino acids. CDR1 is MDHEN, CDR2 SYDVKM, per germline. The V and J ends lost 3 bases and 6 bases respectively, with 15 bases between them. CDR3 sequence reads: CASSFGVGGSQPQHF. CDR3 DNA: TGTGCCAGCAGTTTTGGGGTCGGGGGATCTCAGCCCCAGCATTTT.

DNA for the CDR3: TGTGCCAGCAGCCCCCCGGGGGGGTCCAAAAACATTCAGTACTTC. Translating it yields CASSPPGGSKNIQYF. This chain connects TRBV28 to TRBJ2-4, with TRBD2 identical over 8 bases. This CDR3 comprises 15 residues. Germline CDR1 reads MDHEN; CDR2 reads SYDVKM. V was pared by 6 bases and J by 2 bases, with 6 bases of the junction left unmatched.

The chain has TRBV25-1 and TRBJ1-1; 10 bases align to TRBD1. Germline CDR1 MGHDK, CDR2 SYGVNS. V trimming: 4 bases; J trimming: 5 bases; junction bases outside the gene matches: 13. CDR3 length equals 17 residues. In DNA form, the CDR3 reads TGTGCCAGCAGTGCAACACCCGGGACAGGGGAGGATACTGAAGCTTTCTTT. Protein product: CASSATPGTGEDTEAFF.

The rearrangement uses TRBV27 and TRBJ2-2; 11 positions agree with TRBD1. The germline CDR1 and CDR2 sequences are MNHEY and SMNVEV (reference sequence). V lost 9 bases, J lost 5 bases, and 11 bases stayed unmatched. CDR3 size: 16 residues. Here the CDR3 DNA reads TGTGCCAGTTGTAAACTAAGGGACAGGGGGACCGGGGAGCTGTTTTTT. Residues: CASCKLRDRGTGELFF.

This sequence joins TRBV5-4 and TRBJ1-3; TRBD1 might be the D (5 bases). Germline CDR1 and CDR2: SGHNT and YYREEE (reference sequence). The CDR3 consists of 16 residues. The V and J ends lost 4 bases and 3 bases respectively, with 17 bases between them. CDR3: CASSIGGSKVGNTIYF. In nucleotides, the CDR3 is TGTGCCAGCAGCATCGGGGGAAGCAAGGTTGGAAACACCATATATTTT.

This sequence joins TRBV29-1 and TRBJ1-1; D may be TRBD1 (5 bases). V was clipped by 6 bases and J by 0 bases, with 14 bases between them. This CDR3 is built from 14 residues. Germline lookup yields CDR1 SQVTM and CDR2 ANQGSEA. DNA of the CDR3: TGCAGCGTGGCAGACGGGACCATGAACACTGAAGCTTTCTTT. Translating it yields CSVADGTMNTEAFF.

The gene calls are TRBV7-2 and TRBJ2-7, with 9 nucleotides matching TRBD2. Germline CDR1 SGHTA, CDR2 FQGNSA. Trimming removed 3 bases from V and 7 bases from J; junction bases left unmatched: 4. The CDR3 runs to 13 residues. The CDR3 reads CASSFASGAEQYF. The CDR3 DNA reads TGTGCCAGCAGCTTCGCTAGCGGGGCTGAGCAGTACTTC.